The entry that follows covers one T cell receptor (beta chain) sequence. These data are taken from a study of molecular identifiers for immune sequencing clone quantification. TCRdb re-called the PCR reads with MiXCR, one entry per CDR3 protein. The data show around 320,000 distinct CDR3 sequences, under 25% seen once. This CDR3 has 14 residues. Sequenced sample: naive CD8+ T cells from blood, with Jurkat cell RNA spiked in. Subset specified: FACS-sorted CD8+CD4-CCR7+CD45RA+ naive T cells. V usage is TRBV3-2 and J usage is TRBJ2-3; the tabulated D call, TRBD1, remains unverified against the DNA. TRBV3-2 is a pseudogene segment. This clonotype originated in a human donor in good health. Some libraries in this study had Jurkat cell RNA spiked in. The CDR3 coding sequence is TGTGCCAGCAGGGGACAGGATAGCACAGATACGCAGTATTTT. Its protein is CASRGQDSTDTQYF.